In its sample, the clone carrying this T cell receptor (beta chain) was seen once. Assay used: immunoSEQ multiplex PCR; TCRdb lists only in-frame clones, some missing. The table shows about 27,000 clones, with roughly 83% occurring only once. The sample is drawn from a study of blood T cell repertoires in COVID-19. Study-wide context: The United States, Italy and Spain provided the acute and convalescent COVID-19 samples.

Germline CDR1 reads SGHVS; CDR2 reads FQNEAQ. J lost 6 bases, V lost 3 bases, and 7 bases had no gene match. The CDR3 has 15 amino acids. This TCR derives from a man between 65 and 85 years old with active COVID-19. The material sequenced was peripheral blood. The V gene is TRBV7-8, the J gene TRBJ1-4; 7 bases align to TRBD1. The CDR3 coding sequence is TGTGCCAGCAGCTTTGGACAGGTTAAGGATGAAAAACTGTTTTTT. It translates to CASSFGQVKDEKLFF. The whole variable domain, remainder taken from reference TRBV7-8 and TRBJ1-4, is GAGVSQSPRYKVAKRGQDVALRCDPISGHVSLFWYQQALGQGPEFLTYFQNEAQLDKSGLPSDRFFAERPEGSVSTLKIQRTQQEDSAVYLCASSFGQVKDEKLFFGSGTQLSVL.